These T cell receptor beta chains were read from a single sample in a study of CXCR3-negative and CXCR3-positive naive CD8 T cells. For each CDR3 protein, TCRdb gives one entry from its re-call of the 5' RACE reads, without DNA. This repertoire includes 6,500 to 9,000 distinct CDR3 sequences. The sequenced sample consisted of naive CXCR3+ CD8+ T cells from blood. These receptors were obtained from a human donor in good health. Some clones in this sample may be carry-over from other donors' samples. Both conserved end residues are part of each CDR3. Clone size appears in some rows only: once, few, many, or a class for an expanded clone.

v_call: TRBV11-2
clone_size: medium-sized
j_call: TRBJ1-2
cdr3_aa: CASSVDRVNGYTF

v_call: TRBV28
clone_size: medium-sized
j_call: TRBJ2-1
cdr3_aa: CASSLTGAGLGPYNEQFF

v_call: TRBV7-8
clone_size: .
j_call: TRBJ2-3
cdr3_aa: CASSPWGGSTDTQYF

v_call: TRBV6-5
clone_size: .
j_call: TRBJ1-2
cdr3_aa: CASSYSEVDYGYTF

v_call: TRBV29-1
clone_size: .
j_call: TRBJ2-1
cdr3_aa: CSVEGDPNEQFF

v_call: TRBV7-9
clone_size: medium-sized
j_call: TRBJ2-2
cdr3_aa: CASSLVTAANTGELFF

v_call: TRBV5-7
clone_size: .
j_call: TRBJ2-2
cdr3_aa: CASSLLSPQNDQNTGELFF

v_call: TRBV29-1
clone_size: medium-sized
j_call: TRBJ2-6
cdr3_aa: CSVEFFDSRSGANVLTF

v_call: TRBV12-5
clone_size: .
j_call: TRBJ2-3
cdr3_aa: CASGLGIRTAGTDTQYF

v_call: TRBV4-1
clone_size: .
j_call: TRBJ2-5
cdr3_aa: CASSQDIEETQYF

v_call: TRBV29-1
clone_size: .
j_call: TRBJ2-3
cdr3_aa: CSVEVAGARDSSSTDTQYF

v_call: TRBV6-2/TRBV6-3
clone_size: .
j_call: TRBJ2-1
cdr3_aa: CASSSSQYNEQFF

v_call: TRBV5-1
clone_size: .
j_call: TRBJ2-2
cdr3_aa: CASSLNTGELFF

v_call: TRBV7-6
clone_size: .
j_call: TRBJ2-1
cdr3_aa: CASSRGRDGDYNEQFF

v_call: TRBV4-1
clone_size: medium-sized
j_call: TRBJ2-3
cdr3_aa: CASSQGLNTQYF

v_call: TRBV25-1
clone_size: .
j_call: TRBJ1-4
cdr3_aa: CASSWTGTNEKLFF